These T cell receptor beta chains were read from a single sample in a study of regulatory T cells in long-lasting Graves disease. TCRdb re-analysed the multiplex PCR reads in MiXCR, keeping a single row per CDR3 protein. Of under 800,000 distinct CDR3 sequences in the sample, about 15% were seen once. The sample was also reused in another study, on T cells in Graves' hyperthyroidism and ophthalmopathy.

The sequencing used peripheral blood mononuclear cells (PBMCs), collected at new diagnosis, from a patient treated with antithyroid drugs. Receptors were obtained from a woman aged 25-40 years with Graves disease. Each CDR3 is given with its conserved first and last residue. The D gene is left open where the match is weak. A row's size may be missing; if present it is once, few, many or a size class.

abundance	j_gene	v_gene	d_gene	CDR3nt	CDR3aa
many	TRBJ1-1	TRBV28	-	TGTGCCAGCAGTTCCACTAAAGGAGCAACAGGCACTGAAGCTTTCTTT	CASSSTKGATGTEAFF
-	TRBJ2-2	TRBV5-1	-	TGCGCCAGCAGCTTGGGACACAGCAACACCGGGGAGCTGTTTTTT	CASSLGHSNTGELFF
many	TRBJ1-4	TRBV2	TRBD1	TGTGCCAGCAATTCGGGACAGACTAATGAAAAACTGTTTTTT	CASNSGQTNEKLFF
few	TRBJ1-3	TRBV6-9	-	TGTGCCAGCAGTTACGTCAGGGGAGACGGAAACACCATATATTTT	CASSYVRGDGNTIYF
many	TRBJ2-1	TRBV2	-	TGTGCCAGCAAATGGCGGGGATTCTACAATGAGCAGTTCTTC	CASKWRGFYNEQFF
-	TRBJ1-1	TRBV30	TRBD1	TGTGCCTGGAGAGGGACAGGGAAGACTGAAGCTTTCTTT	CAWRGTGKTEAFF
many	TRBJ2-1	TRBV20-1	-	TGCAGTGCTACCACTGAGTCGCTCGGACCGCGGTTCTTC	CSATTESLGPRFF
many	TRBJ1-2	TRBV6-2/TRBV6-3	TRBD1	TGTGCCAGCAGTTATGACGGGACAGGGCTCCGTGGGGGCTACACCTTC	CASSYDGTGLRGGYTF
-	TRBJ2-2	TRBV10-3	TRBD2	TGTGCCACAAAAAACGGGCTAGCGGGGAACACCGGGGAGCTGTTTTTT	CATKNGLAGNTGELFF
-	TRBJ2-7	TRBV19	-	TGTGCCAGTAGTAAGAATCATGCCTACGAGCAGTACTTC	CASSKNHAYEQYF
many	TRBJ1-1	TRBV19	TRBD1	TGTGCCAGTAGTCATGTGGGACAGCTGAACACTGAAGCTTTCTTT	CASSHVGQLNTEAFF
-	TRBJ1-1	TRBV7-3	-	TGTGCCAGCACCCCCTCGCGAAACACTGAAGCTTTCTTT	CASTPSRNTEAFF
many	TRBJ2-5	TRBV7-8	TRBD1	TGTGCCAGCAGCCCCCGGGACAGGGGACCGGAGACCCAGTACTTC	CASSPRDRGPETQYF
few	TRBJ1-5	TRBV4-1	-	TGCGCCAGCAGCCATGTACAGCGGGGCGGCTTTCAGCCCCAGCATTTT	CASSHVQRGGFQPQHF
few	TRBJ2-7	TRBV5-1	TRBD2	TGCGCCAGCAGCTTGGCCGAAGGACTAGCGACCGAGCAGTACTTC	CASSLAEGLATEQYF
many	TRBJ2-7	TRBV7-6	TRBD1	TGTGCCAGCAGCTTAGCCGTCGGGACAGGGACCTACGAGCAGTACTTC	CASSLAVGTGTYEQYF
few	TRBJ2-7	TRBV29-1	-	TGCAGCGTTGGACGCGACTACGAGCAGTACTTC	CSVGRDYEQYF
-	TRBJ1-3	TRBV7-9	-	TGTGCCAGCAGCCCCCGTCCCGGAGCGTTGTTTGGGAGTAGGTCTGGAAACACCATATATTTT	CASSPRPGALFGSRSGNTIYF
few	TRBJ1-2	TRBV30	TRBD1	TGTGCCTGGAGTGTTTTGGCAGGGGGGAACTATGGCTACACCTTC	CAWSVLAGGNYGYTF
-	TRBJ1-5	TRBV20-1	-	TGCAGTGCAGCAGGACAGCCCGAACGCTCGGATCAGCCCCAGCATTTT	CSAAGQPERSDQPQHF
-	TRBJ2-5	TRBV7-3	-	TGTGCCAGCAGCTTCTCGGGGAGTCAAGAGACCCAGTACTTC	CASSFSGSQETQYF
few	TRBJ1-1	TRBV28	-	TGTGCCAGCATGGGGGGGGGAGGGAAGGCTGAAGCTTTCTTT	CASMGGGGKAEAFF
-	TRBJ2-7	TRBV5-6	-	TGTGCCAGCAGCTTGGAAGAGGGCTCCTACGAGCAGTACTTC	CASSLEEGSYEQYF
few	TRBJ2-1	TRBV5-1	-	TGCGCCAGCAGCTGGCCCTCGGAGGGCAATGAGCAGTTCTTC	CASSWPSEGNEQFF